The 11 T cell receptor beta chains in this list originate from one sample, sequenced in a study of identical twins. TCRdb redid the calling of the 5' RACE reads with MiXCR, one entry per CDR3 protein. The sample yields about 690,000 distinct CDR3 sequences, 21% seen once. These data also featured in a second study, about T cells expressing NK-cell markers.

What was sequenced was PBMCs. The receptors shown here come from a woman between 18 and 29 years old in good health.

This clonotype occurred many times. The rearrangement links TRBV5-6 to TRBJ1-5; D is possibly TRBD1 (5 bases). V was trimmed by 1 base and J by 4 bases, leaving 9 bases between them. The CDR3 runs to 14 residues. Germline CDR1 SGHDT, CDR2 YYEEEE. This chain's CDR3 is CASSLLGPNQPQHF. In DNA form, the CDR3 reads TGTGCCAGCAGCTTGTTGGGGCCTAATCAGCCCCAGCATTTT.

The chain couples TRBV27 to TRBJ2-1; tentatively, D is TRBD1 (6 bases). V lost 10 bases and J lost 9, with 19 bases in between. This CDR3 region has 13 residues. The germline gives CDR1 MNHEY, CDR2 SMNVEV (reference sequence). The CDR3 protein is CATHVGAETEQFF. CDR3 sequence (DNA): TGTGCCACCCACGTGGGGGCAGAAACTGAGCAGTTCTTC.

This clonotype was observed a handful of times. The J gene is TRBJ2-7, the V gene TRBV2; D ambiguous. CDR1 is SNHLY, CDR2 FYNNEI, per germline. The CDR3 is 13 amino acids. Between the trimmed V and J ends, which lost 7 bases and 6 bases, there was a span of 16 bases. The DNA for the CDR3 is TGTGCCAGCACCGCTGGAGAGGCCGGCGAGCAGTACTTC. Translated: CASTAGEAGEQYF.

This clonotype appeared a few times. The genes are TRBV7-6 and TRBJ2-1; TRBD2 matches 12 bases. The CDR3 has 18 amino acids. The J segment lost 10 bases and the V segment lost 2 bases, leaving 15 bases of the junction unmatched. The germline gives CDR1 SGHVS, CDR2 FNYEAQ. The CDR3 spells CASSLFTPSSLAGGEQFF. DNA of the CDR3: TGTGCCAGCAGCTTATTCACACCATCCTCTCTAGCGGGAGGGGAGCAGTTCTTC. Drawing the rest from reference TRBV7-6 and TRBJ2-1, the complete variable domain is GAGVSQSPRYKVTKRGQDVALRCDPISGHVSLYWYRQALGQGPEFLTYFNYEAQQDKSGLPNDRFSAERPEGSISTLTIQRTEQRDSAMYRCASSLFTPSSLAGGEQFFGPGTRLTVL.

This clonotype was picked up a small number of times. J is TRBJ1-2 and V is TRBV20-1; D not certain. The germline CDR1 and CDR2 sequences are DFQATT and SNEGSKA (reference sequence). CDR3 size: 14 residues. V lost 3 bases, J lost 1 base, and 12 bases lay in between. This CDR3 reads CSAREGSRNYGYTF. The CDR3 region has the DNA TGCAGTGCTAGGGAGGGATCCCGTAACTATGGCTACACCTTC.

V gene TRBV10-2 combines with J gene TRBJ1-2; 7 nucleotides line up with TRBD1. The junction had 5 bases not matched to a gene; V was cut back by 6 bases and J by 4 bases. Germline CDR1 and CDR2: WSHSY and SAAADI. This CDR3 is built from 13 residues. In DNA, the CDR3 is TGCGCCAGCAGACCCGGACAGGTCTATGGCTACACCTTC. It is translated as CASRPGQVYGYTF.

The V and J genes are TRBV27 and TRBJ2-7; D might be TRBD2 (5 bases). Looked up from germline, CDR1 is MNHEY and CDR2 is SMNVEV (reference sequence). V was shortened by 5 bases and J by 6 bases, with 14 bases between the two germline ends. This CDR3 has 13 residues. Here the CDR3 reads CASSPNRGGEQYF. The CDR3 region has the DNA TGTGCCAGCAGTCCTAACCGGGGTGGCGAGCAGTACTTC.

Many counts were recorded for this clonotype. The rearrangement links TRBV7-9 to TRBJ2-3; D remains ambiguous. With 3 bases removed from V and 0 bases from J, the gap between germline ends came to 7 bases. Germline CDR1 and CDR2: SEHNR and FQNEAQ (reference sequence). The CDR3 runs to 14 residues. CDR3 DNA: TGTGCCAGCAGCTTTTGGTTCAGCACAGATACGCAGTATTTT. It translates to CASSFWFSTDTQYF.

This clonotype was counted once. J is TRBJ2-7 and V is TRBV27; D possibly matches TRBD1 or TRBD2 (5 bases each). The ends were cut back, 5 bases at V and 2 bases at J, with 13 bases in the middle. Germline values: CDR1 MNHEY, CDR2 SMNVEV (reference sequence). CDR3 size: 14 residues. The CDR3 loop is CASSPRDGAYEQYF. DNA of the CDR3: TGTGCCAGCAGTCCCCGGGACGGAGCCTACGAGCAGTACTTC.

This clonotype came up a few times. V usage is TRBV7-9 and J usage is TRBJ2-5; no reliable D call. The V end lost 1 base, the J end lost 5 bases, and 11 bases lay between the germline ends. CDR1 and CDR2 (germline): SEHNR, FQNEAQ (reference sequence). The CDR3 contains 14 residues. The DNA for the CDR3 is TGTGCCAGCAGCTTAGTCGGGTTTGGGGAGACCCAGTACTTC. Amino acid sequence: CASSLVGFGETQYF.

This clonotype came up many times. The J gene is TRBJ2-3, the V gene TRBV5-1, with 10 bases matching TRBD1. CDR1 SGHRS and CDR2 YFSETQ come from the germline V gene. The CDR3 length is 15 residues. V lost 3 bases to trimming and J lost 2 bases; unmatched junction nucleotides: 3. Written as DNA, the CDR3 is TGCGCCAGCAGCTGGACAGGGGGTCCCACAGATACGCAGTATTTT. Its translation: CASSWTGGPTDTQYF. Using reference TRBV5-1 and TRBJ2-3 for the parts outside the CDR3, the full variable domain is KAGVTQTPRYLIKTRGQQVTLSCSPISGHRSVSWYQQTPGQGLQFLFEYFSETQRNKGNFPGRFSGRQFSNSRSEMNVSTLELGDSALYLCASSWTGGPTDTQYFGPGTRLTVL.